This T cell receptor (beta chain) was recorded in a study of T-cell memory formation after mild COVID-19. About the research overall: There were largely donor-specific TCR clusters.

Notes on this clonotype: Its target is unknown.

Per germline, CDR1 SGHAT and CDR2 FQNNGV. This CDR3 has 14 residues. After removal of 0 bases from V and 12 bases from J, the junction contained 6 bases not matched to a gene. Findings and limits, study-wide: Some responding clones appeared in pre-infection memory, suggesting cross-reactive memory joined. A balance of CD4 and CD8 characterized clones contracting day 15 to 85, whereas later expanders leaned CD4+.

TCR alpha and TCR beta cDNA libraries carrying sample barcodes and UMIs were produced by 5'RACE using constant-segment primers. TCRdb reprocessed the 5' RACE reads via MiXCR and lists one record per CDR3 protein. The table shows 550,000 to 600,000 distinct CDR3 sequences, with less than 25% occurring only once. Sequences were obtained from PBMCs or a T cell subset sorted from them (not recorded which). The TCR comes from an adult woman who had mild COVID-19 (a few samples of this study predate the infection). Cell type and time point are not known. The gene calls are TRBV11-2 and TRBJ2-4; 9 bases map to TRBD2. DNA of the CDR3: TGTGCCAGCAGCTTAGATATGCTAGCGGGGACTCAGTACTTC. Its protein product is CASSLDMLAGTQYF. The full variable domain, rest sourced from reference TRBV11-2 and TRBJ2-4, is EAGVAQSPRYKIIEKRQSVAFWCNPISGHATLYWYQQILGQGPKLLIQFQNNGVVDDSQLPKDRFSAERLKGVDSTLKIQPAKLEDSAVYLCASSLDMLAGTQYFGAGTRLSVL.